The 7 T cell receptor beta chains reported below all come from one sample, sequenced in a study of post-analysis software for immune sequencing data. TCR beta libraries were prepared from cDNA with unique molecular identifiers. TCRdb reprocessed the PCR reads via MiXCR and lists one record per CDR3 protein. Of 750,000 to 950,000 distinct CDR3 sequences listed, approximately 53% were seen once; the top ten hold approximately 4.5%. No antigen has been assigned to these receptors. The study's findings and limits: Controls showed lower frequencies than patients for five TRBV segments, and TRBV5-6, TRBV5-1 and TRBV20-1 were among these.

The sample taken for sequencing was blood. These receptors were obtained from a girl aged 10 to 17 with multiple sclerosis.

The CDR3 is CASALTGTGFYEQYF. CDR3 in DNA: TGTGCCAGCGCTTTGACCGGGACAGGATTCTACGAGCAGTACTTC. The chain combines TRBV2 with TRBJ2-7; 8 bases are shared with TRBD1. The CDR3 spans 15 residues. Unmatched junction bases numbered 12, after V lost 8 bases and J lost 3 bases. Germline assignment: CDR1 SNHLY and CDR2 FYNNEI.

The CDR3 region has the DNA TGCAGTGCTACTAGCGGGGCATTGGGGGCCCAGTACTTC. It yields the protein CSATSGALGAQYF. The chain joins TRBV20-1 to TRBJ2-5, with 9 bases aligning to TRBD2. Germline CDR1 and CDR2: DFQATT and SNEGSKA (reference sequence). The J segment lost 9 bases and the V segment lost 4 bases, leaving 9 bases of the junction unmatched. The CDR3 runs to 13 residues.

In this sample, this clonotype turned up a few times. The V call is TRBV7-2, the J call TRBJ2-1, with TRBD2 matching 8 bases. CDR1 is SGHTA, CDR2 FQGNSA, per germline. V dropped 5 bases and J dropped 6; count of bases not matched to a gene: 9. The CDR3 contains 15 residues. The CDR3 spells CASSLSGGHINEQFF. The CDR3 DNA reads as TGTGCCAGCAGCCTCAGCGGGGGCCACATCAATGAGCAGTTCTTC.

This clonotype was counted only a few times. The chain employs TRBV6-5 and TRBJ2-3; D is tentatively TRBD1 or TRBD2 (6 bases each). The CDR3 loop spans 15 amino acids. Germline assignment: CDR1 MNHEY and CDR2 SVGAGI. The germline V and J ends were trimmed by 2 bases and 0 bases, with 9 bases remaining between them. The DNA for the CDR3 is TGTGCCAGCAGTTACCGGGGGCTTAGCACAGATACGCAGTATTTT. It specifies CASSYRGLSTDTQYF.

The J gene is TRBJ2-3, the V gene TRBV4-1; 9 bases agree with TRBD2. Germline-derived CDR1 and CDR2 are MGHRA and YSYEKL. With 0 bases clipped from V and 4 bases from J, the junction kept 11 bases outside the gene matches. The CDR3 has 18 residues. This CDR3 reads CASSQDRWSGRQADTQYF. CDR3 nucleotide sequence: TGCGCCAGCAGCCAAGATCGATGGAGCGGGAGGCAAGCAGATACGCAGTATTTT.

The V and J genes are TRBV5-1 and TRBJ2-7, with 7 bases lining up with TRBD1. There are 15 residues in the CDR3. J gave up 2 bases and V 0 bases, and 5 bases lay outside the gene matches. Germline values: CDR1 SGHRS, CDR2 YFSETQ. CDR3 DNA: TGCGCCAGCAGCTTGGCCAGCGGACAGGCCTACGAGCAGTACTTC. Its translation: CASSLASGQAYEQYF.

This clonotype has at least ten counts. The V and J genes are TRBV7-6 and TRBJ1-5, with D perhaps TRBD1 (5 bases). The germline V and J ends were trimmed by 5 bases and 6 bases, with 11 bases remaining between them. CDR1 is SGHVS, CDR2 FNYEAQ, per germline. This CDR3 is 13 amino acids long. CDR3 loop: CASSLSGGQPQHF. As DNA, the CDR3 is TGTGCCAGCAGCCTTAGCGGGGGTCAGCCCCAGCATTTT. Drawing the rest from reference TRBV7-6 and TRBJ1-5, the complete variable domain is GAGVSQSPRYKVTKRGQDVALRCDPISGHVSLYWYRQALGQGPEFLTYFNYEAQQDKSGLPNDRFSAERPEGSISTLTIQRTEQRDSAMYRCASSLSGGQPQHFGDGTRLSIL.